This entry is about one TCR beta chain. Its antigen is still unknown. Just one base apart from a much larger clone, this may be a read error. The sample comes from a study of blood T cells in healthy people across ages (dated by TCRdb to 2013 to 2016). About the study as a whole: In model experiments, template switching captured about one uniquely barcoded TCR beta cDNA molecule for every two T cells. The donors were divided into four age groups: young (average around 17 years), middle-aged (almost 40), aged (about 56) and long-lived (more than 75). To avoid experimental bias, donors of different ages were randomly spread across the sequencing lanes. To track age-related changes in TCR beta repertoire diversity, the study relied on deep sequencing normalized with unique cDNA molecular identifiers. Two additional independent replicas of 1 million unique cDNA reads from the same blood draw were analyzed for two donors (one aged 18 to 30 and one aged 80 or older).

CDR1 SGHTA and CDR2 FQGNSA were looked up in the germline V gene. Trimming at the junction amounts to 6 bases on V and 3 bases on J, and the germline ends lie 12 bases apart. From cysteine to phenylalanine, the CDR3 is 14 amino acids long. The DNA shown is the 42-base CDR3, in frame from base 1. Libraries were prepared through 5' RACE. Data came from an Illumina HiSeq 2500. A second PCR of roughly 6 to 12 cycles was performed with a sample-barcoded 5' primer and a J-beta primer mix. A template-switch 5' adaptor carrying 12 random nucleotides introduced a unique molecular identifier onto each TCR beta cDNA molecule. Each sample yielded at least 2.5 million CDR3-containing paired-end reads. First-strand cDNA synthesis was performed from all RNA using the Mint cDNA synthesis kit, with priming by a TRBC-specific oligonucleotide. Following uracil-DNA glycosylase treatment, a first 18-cycle PCR with universal primers M1SS and BC2_uni_R was performed on all cDNA. As for the authors' bioinformatics: For normalization, 1 million high-quality reads were randomly selected from each sample, with every read carrying a distinct molecular identifier. Reads with shared molecular identifiers were discarded instead of being binned into consensus sequences. MiTCR, with a Q25 quality threshold and the strictest error-elimination algorithm, was used for CDR3 identification, clonotype clustering and error correction. A nonparametric unseen species model using Euler transformation provided a lower-bound estimate of total TCR beta diversity. Starting from the raw public reads, TCRdb applied fastp trimming at Q25, assembled clones with MiXCR and retained in-frame beta chains. Every CDR3 protein is listed once, alongside the most common genes and DNA of its rows. TCRdb, not the original authors, processed these V and J calls. This sample lists about 1,600,000 distinct CDR3 sequences; roughly 40% were detected once. The ten largest make up under 8% of the sample.

Broad study findings and their caveats: Observed TCR beta diversity per million T cells fell roughly linearly with age, and a significant reduction was already apparent by age around 40. There was a strong correlation between observed TCR beta diversity and the percentage of naive T cells measured by flow cytometry. Compared with the aged group, the long-lived group had more naive CD4+ T cells, fewer expanded clones and increased TCR diversity, a pattern suggesting age selection. Since profiling was done on bulk unsorted PBMCs, naive and antigen-experienced compartments could not be conclusively compared. Total diversity estimates from one million sequenced T cells were considered lower bounds and underestimates. Because the CMV infection status of the donors was unknown, age-related changes in expanded clonotypes may potentially have been confounded.

Systemically healthy Caucasian individuals from Russia, about 38 in total and aged roughly 6 to 100 years, were included as donors. Ten milliliters of peripheral blood were drawn from each donor into EDTA-treated Vacutainer tubes. Ficoll-Paque density-gradient centrifugation was used to isolate PBMCs, with at least 7 million obtained per sample. Total RNA was extracted from PBMCs with Trizol reagent, with at least 5.5 micrograms obtained per sample. For every donor, an aliquot of PBMCs went through flow cytometry to measure the percentages of naive CD45RAhigh/CD27high T cells. Sequencing input: blood. Recombination connected TRBV7-2 to TRBJ2-1, with no confidently assigned D gene. The TCR originated in a woman aged 18-29 years in good health. This receptor carries the CDR3 CASRGSIYYNEQFF. In nucleotide form, the sequence is TGTGCCAGCAGGGGGTCCATCTACTACAATGAGCAGTTCTTC.